This TCR beta chain came from a study of blood T cell repertoires in COVID-19. The method was immunoSEQ multiplex PCR; TCRdb's version includes in-frame clones alone and lacks a portion of them. The sample records some 280,000 clones, about nine tenths being singletons. Trimming pared 0 bases from V and 0 bases from J, leaving 7 bases between. The CDR3 runs 15 residues. Germline V gene sequence: CDR1 SGDLS, CDR2 YYNGEE. The gene calls are TRBV9 and TRBJ1-5, with D perhaps TRBD1 (5 bases). The clonotype was recovered from a woman aged 25 to 39 with active or convalescent COVID-19. Source material: peripheral blood. The CDR3 protein is CASSVDGGSNQPQHF. CDR3 bases: TGTGCCAGCAGCGTAGACGGGGGTAGCAATCAGCCCCAGCATTTT.